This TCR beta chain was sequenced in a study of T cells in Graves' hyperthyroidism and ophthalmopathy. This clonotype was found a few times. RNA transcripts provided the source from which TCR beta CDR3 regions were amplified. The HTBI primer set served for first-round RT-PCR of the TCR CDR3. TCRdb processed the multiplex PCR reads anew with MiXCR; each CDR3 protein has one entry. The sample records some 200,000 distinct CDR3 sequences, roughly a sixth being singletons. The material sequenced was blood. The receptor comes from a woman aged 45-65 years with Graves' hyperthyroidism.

CDR3 sequence (DNA): TGTGCCAGCAGCTTTACCCTTTGGGACGAAGCTTTCTTT. Protein sequence: CASSFTLWDEAFF. The chain uses TRBV6-1 and TRBJ1-1; possible D gene TRBD1, 5 bases. This CDR3 spans 13 amino acids. The V end lost 6 bases, the J end lost 8 bases, and 16 bases lay between the germline ends. Germline V CDR1 and CDR2: MNHNS, SASEGT.